This T cell receptor (beta chain) is from a study of blood T cell repertoires in COVID-19. Study-level background: The United States, Italy and Spain supplied acute and convalescent COVID-19 samples. PBMCs, B-cell-depleted T cells, or T cells provided the cDNA or gDNA that made up the material.

TCRdb's copy holds only in-frame clones and misses some; the assay was immunoSEQ multiplex PCR. The sample has 300,000 to 400,000 clones, around nine tenths seen once. Germline loops: CDR1 SGDLS, CDR2 YYNGEE. The trim removed 4 bases at V and 5 bases at J, leaving 4 bases unmatched. The CDR3 is made up of 14 amino acids. Study members were between about 18 and 90 years old and lived in 24 US regions. No more than 2 weeks before study entry, exposed participants had met a case of COVID-19. The chain joins TRBV9 to TRBJ2-5; TRBD1 matches at 11 bases. The sequenced material came from PBMCs or T cells enriched from blood (not recorded which). The clonotype was recovered from a woman between 25 and 40 years old who had been exposed to COVID-19. DNA of the CDR3: TGTGCCAGCAGCTTGGACAGGGGGCAGGAGACCCAGTACTTC. It encodes CASSLDRGQETQYF.